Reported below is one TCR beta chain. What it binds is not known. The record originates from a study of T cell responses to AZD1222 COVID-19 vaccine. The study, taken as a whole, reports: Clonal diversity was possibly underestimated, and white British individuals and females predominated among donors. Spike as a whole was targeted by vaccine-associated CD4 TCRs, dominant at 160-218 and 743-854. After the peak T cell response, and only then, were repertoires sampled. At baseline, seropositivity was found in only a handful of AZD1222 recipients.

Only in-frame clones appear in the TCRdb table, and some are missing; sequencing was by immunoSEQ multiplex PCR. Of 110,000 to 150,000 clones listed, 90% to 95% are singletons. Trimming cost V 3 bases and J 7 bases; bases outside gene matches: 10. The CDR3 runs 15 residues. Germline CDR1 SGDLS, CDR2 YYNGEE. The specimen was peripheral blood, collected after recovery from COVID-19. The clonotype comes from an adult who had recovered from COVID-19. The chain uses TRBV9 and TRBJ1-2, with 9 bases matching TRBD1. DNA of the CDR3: TGTGCCAGCAGCGCCTTCCTCGGGACAGGGCTTGGCTACACCTTC. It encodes CASSAFLGTGLGYTF.